This T cell receptor (beta chain) was sequenced for a study of cytomegalovirus exposure and HLA in healthy donors. Study findings and constraints: TRBV6-2, TRBV6-3 and other indistinguishable V segments were excluded. According to reports, the classifier identified cytomegalovirus status with high specificity and sensitivity. It was only CMV serostatus that was available as immune exposure information. The listing of 150 to 200 TCR beta chains classed them as cytomegalovirus-associated.

As to this clone: The antigen remains unidentified.

The study ran its PCR with 60 Vbeta and 13 Jbeta primers. Some clones are missing from TCRdb's copy, which holds only in-frame ones; the method was immunoSEQ multiplex PCR. Among fewer than 150,000 clones listed, around 70% were seen once. Trimming left V 6 bases short and J 2 bases short, with 20 bases between. This CDR3 contains 17 residues. From germline, CDR1 is MNHEY and CDR2 SMNVEV (reference sequence). The sequencing sample was made of PBMCs. V and J are TRBV27 and TRBJ1-5; a weak D match, TRBD1 (5 bases). This receptor was taken from a woman between 50 and 59 years old in good health and CMV-seropositive. CDR3 sequence (DNA): TGTGCCAGCAGCCAAACCGTCGACAGTTCTGGCAATCAGCCCCAGCATTTT. This codes for CASSQTVDSSGNQPQHF.